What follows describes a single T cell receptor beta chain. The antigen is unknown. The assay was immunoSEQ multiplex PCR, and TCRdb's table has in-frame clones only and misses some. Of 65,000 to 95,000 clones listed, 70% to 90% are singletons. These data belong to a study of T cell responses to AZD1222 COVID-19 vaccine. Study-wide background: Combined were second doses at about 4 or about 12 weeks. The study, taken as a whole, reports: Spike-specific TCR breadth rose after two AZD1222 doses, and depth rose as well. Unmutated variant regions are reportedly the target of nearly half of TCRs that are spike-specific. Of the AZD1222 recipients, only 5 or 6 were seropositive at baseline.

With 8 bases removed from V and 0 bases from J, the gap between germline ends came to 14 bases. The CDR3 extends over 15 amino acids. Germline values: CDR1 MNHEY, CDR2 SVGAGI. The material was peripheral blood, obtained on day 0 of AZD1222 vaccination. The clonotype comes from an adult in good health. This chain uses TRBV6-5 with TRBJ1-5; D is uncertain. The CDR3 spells CASYPGKHSNQPQHF. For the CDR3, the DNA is TGTGCCAGCTACCCAGGCAAACATAGCAATCAGCCCCAGCATTTT.